A single T cell receptor beta chain is shown here with its context. Its antigen remains unknown. The trim removed 1 base at V and 6 bases at J, leaving 4 bases unmatched. This CDR3 contains 15 residues. The germline V gene encodes CDR1 SGHDT and CDR2 YYEEEE. The sample is drawn from a study of cytomegalovirus exposure and HLA in healthy donors. As for the study in general: About 180 million T cells yielded under 130 million unique TCR beta sequences in earlier analysis. The study's findings and limits: A later analysis reportedly found fewer N-insertions in an Asian-associated ancestry cluster than the approximately 730-donor mean.

60 Vbeta and 13 Jbeta primers were used in PCR. Measured with immunoSEQ multiplex PCR; TCRdb has only the in-frame clones, and not every one. In the table there are about 160,000 clones, 70% to 80% of which are singletons. The clonotype originates from a young man in good health and CMV-seropositive. The specimen sequenced was PBMCs. V usage is TRBV5-6 and J usage is TRBJ2-1; 10 bases are a match to TRBD2. CDR3 sequence reads: CASSLPSGRANEQFF. CDR3 DNA: TGTGCCAGCAGCTTGCCCAGCGGGAGGGCCAATGAGCAGTTCTTC.